The present entry profiles one T cell receptor (beta chain) with its context. The CDR3 runs 14 residues. Trimming stripped 1 base from V and 2 bases from J, with 9 bases between. The V gene's germline CDR1 is SNHLY and CDR2 FYNNEI. This specimen comes from a study of T cell changes during pregnancy in multiple sclerosis. The assay was immunoSEQ multiplex PCR, and TCRdb's table has in-frame clones only and misses some. The table records roughly 90,000 clones, 75% to 95% of them present only once. This TCR came from a female donor in good health, enrolled as a control in a pregnancy study. Source: peripheral blood, taken in the first trimester of pregnancy. The gene calls are TRBV2 and TRBJ2-7; D might be TRBD1 (5 bases). The CDR3 loop is CASSEGQKPYEQYF. As DNA, the CDR3 is TGTGCCAGCAGTGAAGGACAGAAGCCCTACGAGCAGTACTTC. Based on the CDR3 plus reference TRBV2 and TRBJ2-7, the full variable domain is EPEVTQTPSHQVTQMGQEVILRCVPISNHLYFYWYRQILGQKVEFLVSFYNNEISEKSEIFDDQFSVERPDGSNFTLKIRSTKLEDSAMYFCASSEGQKPYEQYFGPGTRLTVT.